These 22 T cell receptor beta chains came from one sample sequenced in a study of human T cells and chemical hapten exposure. Stated time point: patch test 2, 6 weeks after DPC sensitization. Treatment given: therapeutic diphenylcyclopropenone sensitization with weekly scalp DPC. TCRdb re-called the RACE reads with MiXCR, one entry per CDR3 protein. The profile shows a few hundred thousand distinct CDR3 sequences, under 6.5% of them singletons. Sequences were derived from whole blood, sampled in connection with sensitization to the hapten diphenylcyclopropenone (DPC). These receptors were obtained from a woman between 18 and 29 years old with alopecia areata. Some clones in this sample may be carry-over from other donors' samples.

V and J are TRBV7-9 and TRBJ2-6, with unresolved D. Trimming pared 1 base from V and 0 bases from J, leaving 7 bases between. The CDR3 sequence is 16 residues long. The V gene's germline CDR1 is SEHNR and CDR2 FQNEAQ (reference sequence). Written as DNA, the CDR3 is TGTGCCAGCAGCTTAGTATCAAGCTCTGGGGCCAACGTCCTGACTTTC. Translated: CASSLVSSSGANVLTF.

CDR3 region: CAITPGQGARGYTF. CDR3 DNA: TGTGCCATCACCCCGGGACAGGGGGCAAGAGGCTACACCTTC. This rearrangement joins TRBV10-3 to TRBJ1-2, with TRBD1 matching 12 bases. There are 14 residues in the CDR3. Trimming at V came to 7 bases and at J to 8 bases, leaving 8 bases not matched to a gene. Germline CDR1 and CDR2: ENHRY and SYGVKD.

This clonotype was detected ten times or more. The rearrangement joins TRBV4-3 to TRBJ1-3, with D perhaps TRBD1 (6 bases). Between the trimmed V and J ends, which lost 4 bases and 4 bases, there was a span of 14 bases. This CDR3 comprises 15 residues. Looked up from germline, CDR1 is LGHNA and CDR2 is YSLEER. The CDR3 DNA is TGCGCCAGCAGCCGGGGCGAGGGGGAAGGAAACACCATATATTTT. Encoded protein: CASSRGEGEGNTIYF.

This clonotype was counted at least ten times. The chain couples TRBV28 to TRBJ1-5, with 12 bases identical to TRBD1. Trimming took 6 bases from V and 6 from J; bases not matched to a gene: 12. The CDR3 has 17 amino acids. Germline V gene lookup returns CDR1 MDHEN and CDR2 SYDVKM. For the CDR3, the DNA is TGTGCCAGCAGCCCTATGATCGGGACAGGGGGCAGTCAGCCCCAGCATTTT. This sequence encodes CASSPMIGTGGSQPQHF. Combining the CDR3 with reference TRBV28 and TRBJ1-5 gives the whole variable domain DVKVTQSSRYLVKRTGEKVFLECVQDMDHENMFWYRQDPGLGLRLIYFSYDVKMKEKGDIPEGYSVSREKKERFSLILESASTNQTSMYLCASSPMIGTGGSQPQHFGDGTRLSIL.

This chain joins TRBV6-2 or TRBV6-3 and TRBJ2-2; perhaps TRBD2 as D (5 bases). Germline-derived CDR1 and CDR2 are MNHEY and SVGEGT. Trimming cost V 5 bases and J 6 bases, with 16 bases left between them. This CDR3 comprises 15 residues. The CDR3 nucleotides read TGTGCCAGCAGTCGGGGAAGTGGTTACGCCGGGGAGCTGTTTTTT. Encoded protein: CASSRGSGYAGELFF.

There are many counts of this clonotype. The V and J genes are TRBV12-3 or TRBV12-4 and TRBJ1-1, with TRBD1 matching 7 bases. Unmatched junction bases numbered 6, after V lost 7 bases and J lost 1 base. The CDR3 loop spans 14 amino acids. CDR3: CASTQQGSNTEAFF. In DNA, the CDR3 is TGTGCCAGCACCCAACAGGGGTCGAACACTGAAGCTTTCTTT.

J is TRBJ2-7 and V is TRBV3-1; no clear D. The V gene's germline CDR1 is LGHDT and CDR2 YNNKEL (reference sequence). V was pared by 2 bases and J by 7 bases, with 9 bases between. This CDR3 comprises 12 residues. This chain's CDR3 is CASSQFPREQYF. CDR3 coding DNA: TGTGCCAGCAGCCAATTCCCCAGGGAGCAGTACTTC.

This clonotype was counted only a few times. The V gene is TRBV19, the J gene TRBJ1-1; tentative D call: TRBD1 (5 bases). Looked up from germline, CDR1 is LNHDA and CDR2 is SQIVND (reference sequence). The CDR3 runs to 14 residues. V was shortened by 2 bases and J by 1 base, with 8 bases between the two germline ends. The CDR3 sequence is CASSIPGTNTEAFF. The CDR3 bases are TGTGCCAGTAGTATACCGGGGACGAACACTGAAGCTTTCTTT.

This clonotype was recorded a few times. The chain carries TRBV9 and TRBJ2-3, with 7 bases fitting TRBD1. The CDR3 runs to 14 residues. V was pared by 3 bases and J by 5 bases, with 6 bases of the junction left unmatched. CDR1 is SGDLS and CDR2 is YYNGEE in the germline V gene. CDR3 residues: CASSGTGQQDTQYF. The DNA of the CDR3 is TGTGCCAGCAGCGGAACGGGACAGCAAGATACGCAGTATTTT. The whole variable domain, remainder taken from reference TRBV9 and TRBJ2-3, is DSGVTQTPKHLITATGQRVTLRCSPRSGDLSVYWYQQSLDQGLQFLIQYYNGEERAKGNILERFSAQQFPDLHSELNLSSLELGDSALYFCASSGTGQQDTQYFGPGTRLTVL.

The chain links TRBV6-2 or TRBV6-3 to TRBJ1-5; TRBD1 is a possible D gene (6 bases). V was shortened by 6 bases and J by 5 bases, with 14 bases between the two germline ends. Germline lookup yields CDR1 MNHEY and CDR2 SVGEGT. The CDR3 sequence is 14 residues long. The DNA for the CDR3 is TGTGCCAGCAGACCCCAGGGGTTCGATCAGCCCCAGCATTTT. Translating gives CASRPQGFDQPQHF.

Ten or more counts support this clonotype. The chain joins TRBV7-9 to TRBJ1-2; D not resolved. This CDR3 has 13 amino acids. The V end was cut by 1 base, the J end by 4 bases, with 7 bases between. Germline loops: CDR1 SEHNR, CDR2 FQNEAQ (reference sequence). CDR3 region: CASSLGTSYGYTF. Here the CDR3 DNA reads TGTGCCAGCAGCTTAGGTACAAGCTATGGCTACACCTTC. Full variable domain (outside the CDR3, taken from reference TRBV7-9 and TRBJ1-2): DTGVSQNPRHKITKRGQNVTFRCDPISEHNRLYWYRQTLGQGPEFLTYFQNEAQLEKSRLLSDRFSAERPKGSFSTLEIQRTEQGDSAMYLCASSLGTSYGYTFGSGTRLTVV.

This clonotype has more than one count but fewer than ten. The chain uses TRBV2 and TRBJ1-1; TRBD1 might be the D (6 bases). Germline V CDR1 and CDR2: SNHLY, FYNNEI. Trimming left V 5 bases short and J 0 bases short, with 10 bases between. This CDR3 spans 14 amino acids. CDR3: CASSRTEMNTEAFF. For the CDR3, the DNA is TGTGCCAGCAGTCGGACAGAGATGAACACTGAAGCTTTCTTT.

The table lists this clonotype with a few counts. The chain carries TRBV6-5 and TRBJ1-6; D is undetermined. The CDR3 is 19 amino acids. V lost 0 bases, J lost 6 bases, and 21 bases lay in between. Per the germline V gene, CDR1 is MNHEY and CDR2 is SVGAGI. The DNA for the CDR3 is TGTGCCAGCAGTTACTCGAGTAAGGGCTATTGGGCCTTTAATTCACCCCTCCACTTT. It specifies CASSYSSKGYWAFNSPLHF.

About this clonotype itself: A much larger clone sits a single nucleotide away, making a read error possible. The V gene is TRBV18, the J gene TRBJ1-6; no clear D. This CDR3 spans 12 amino acids. The V gene's germline CDR1 is KGHSH and CDR2 LQKENI. DNA for the CDR3: TGTGTCAGCTCGCCTGGTGATTCACCCCTCCACTTT. Protein: CVSSPGDSPLHF.

This clonotype was counted a few times. The chain links TRBV21-1 to TRBJ2-5; TRBD1 was called by the table and not checked on the DNA. TRBV21-1 is a listed pseudogene. This CDR3 has 15 amino acids. CDR3 sequence: CASTDSGTGGRTQYF. The CDR3 coding sequence is TGTGCCAGCACCGACTCCGGGACAGGTGGTAGAACCCAGTACTTC.

In this sample, this clonotype turned up many times. The chain recombines TRBV7-2 with TRBJ1-1; D call uncertain. Trimming left V 7 bases short and J 0 bases short, with 12 bases between. This CDR3 contains 14 residues. The germline V gene encodes CDR1 SGHTA and CDR2 FQGNSA. CDR3 in amino acids: CASTPQYMNTEAFF. The CDR3 nucleotides read TGTGCCAGCACCCCACAGTACATGAACACTGAAGCTTTCTTT. The whole variable domain, filled in from reference TRBV7-2 and TRBJ1-1, reads GAGVSQSPSNKVTEKGKDVELRCDPISGHTALYWYRQSLGQGLEFLIYFQGNSAPDKSGLPSDRFSAERTGGSVSTLTIQRTQQEDSAVYLCASTPQYMNTEAFFGQGTRLTVV.

This rearrangement joins TRBV20-1 to TRBJ2-3; unclear D gene. CDR3 size: 14 residues. Trimming took off 4 bases at V and 2 bases at J, with 13 bases between the two ends. CDR1 and CDR2 (germline): DFQATT, SNEGSKA (reference sequence). Here the CDR3 reads CSATLPAYTDTQYF. The CDR3 DNA reads as TGCAGTGCTACTCTCCCCGCTTACACAGATACGCAGTATTTT.

V gene TRBV29-1 combines with J gene TRBJ2-5; possibly TRBD2 for D (7 bases). The CDR3 has 14 amino acids. CDR1 and CDR2 from the germline V gene are SQVTM and ANQGSEA. The ends were cut back, 4 bases at V and 1 base at J, with 13 bases in the middle. CDR3 loop: CSVVGGALQETQYF. The CDR3 bases are TGCAGCGTTGTGGGGGGGGCCCTCCAAGAGACCCAGTACTTC.

This clonotype was observed many times. The genes are TRBV4-2 and TRBJ2-3; 12 positions match TRBD2. The CDR3 contains 16 residues. V trimming: 3 bases; J trimming: 4 bases; junction bases outside the gene matches: 5. CDR1 and CDR2 (germline): LGHNA, YNFKEQ. The chain's CDR3 is CASSQGLAGGPDTQYF. The CDR3 region has the DNA TGTGCCAGCAGCCAGGGGCTAGCGGGGGGGCCAGATACGCAGTATTTT.

Many counts were recorded for this clonotype. The chain joins TRBV20-1 to TRBJ2-1, with 14 bases fitting TRBD2. Per the germline V gene, CDR1 is DFQATT and CDR2 is SNEGSKA (reference sequence). The V and J ends lost 6 bases and 10 bases, in that order; junction bases with no gene match: 8. The CDR3 extends over 14 amino acids. CDR3: CSAKPGLAGEEQFF. The CDR3 nucleotides read TGCAGTGCGAAACCGGGACTAGCGGGGGAGGAGCAGTTCTTC.

Of note for this clonotype: A much larger clone lies a single base off, so this may be a read error. The V and J genes are TRBV12-3 or TRBV12-4 and TRBJ1-6; 8 bases agree with TRBD1. The CDR3 sequence is 13 residues long. CDR3 nucleotide sequence: TGTGCCAGCTTAGGACAGGGTGAATCACCCATCCACTTT. It codes for CASLGQGESPIHF.

The V and J genes are TRBV7-3 and TRBJ1-1, with a possible D match to TRBD1 (6 bases). This CDR3 spans 14 amino acids. V gave up 2 bases and J gave up 4 bases, with 11 bases separating them. Per germline, CDR1 SGHTA and CDR2 FQGTGA. The CDR3 reads CASSLFGGRTEAFF. The DNA of the CDR3 is TGTGCCAGCAGCTTATTCGGGGGGCGCACTGAAGCTTTCTTT.